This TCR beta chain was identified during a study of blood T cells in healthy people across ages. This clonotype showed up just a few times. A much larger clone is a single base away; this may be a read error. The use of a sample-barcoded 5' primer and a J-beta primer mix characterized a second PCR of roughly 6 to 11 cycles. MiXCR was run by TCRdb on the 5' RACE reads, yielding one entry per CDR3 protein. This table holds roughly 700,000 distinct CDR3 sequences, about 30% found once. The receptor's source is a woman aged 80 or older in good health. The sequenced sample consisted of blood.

CDR3 amino acids: CSAAPGGAGYHNEQYF. The CDR3 nucleotides are TGCAGTGCTGCTCCGGGCGGCGCGGGGTACCACAATGAGCAGTACTTC. The rearrangement uses TRBV20-1 and TRBJ2-7, with a possible D match to TRBD2 (6 bases). Trimming took off 5 bases at V and 7 bases at J, with 27 bases between the two ends. The germline gives CDR1 DFQATT, CDR2 SNEGSKA (reference sequence). The CDR3 is made up of 16 amino acids.